This is a list of T cell receptor beta chains from one sample in a study of shared clonotypes between healthy human individuals. Generated by immunoSEQ multiplex PCR, the TCRdb table keeps only in-frame clones and is missing some. This table holds hundreds of thousands of clones, more than 70% found once. Sequenced material: PBMCs. The receptors here all came from a woman aged 40 to 50 in good health. Some clones in this sample may be carry-over from other donors' samples. Each CDR3 is given with its conserved first and last residue. Fields, in order: clone size, J gene, V gene, CDR3 length, D gene, CDR3 DNA, CDR3 protein. The D gene is left open where the match is weak. Clone sizes are given selectively: once, few, many, or a class where the clone is expanded.

abundance: .
j_gene: TRBJ2-3
v_gene: TRBV15
len: 16
d_gene: .
CDR3nt: TGTGCCACCAGCAGTTGGCCAGGCCCGGTTGGGGATACGCAGTATTTT
CDR3aa: CATSSWPGPVGDTQYF

abundance: .
j_gene: TRBJ2-7
v_gene: TRBV27
len: 18
d_gene: TRBD2
CDR3nt: TGTGCCAGCAGTTTCCGCCAACTAGCGGGAGGCCTCTCCTACGAGCAGTACTTC
CDR3aa: CASSFRQLAGGLSYEQYF

abundance: .
j_gene: TRBJ2-7
v_gene: TRBV2
len: 10
d_gene: TRBD1
CDR3nt: TGTGCCAGTATCCGGGACAGGGCGAACTTC
CDR3aa: CASIRDRANF

abundance: .
j_gene: TRBJ1-5
v_gene: TRBV5-8
len: 14
d_gene: .
CDR3nt: TGTGCCAGCAGCTGGGGACGGAGCAATCAGCCCCAGCATTTT
CDR3aa: CASSWGRSNQPQHF

abundance: .
j_gene: TRBJ2-7
v_gene: TRBV7-3
len: 15
d_gene: TRBD1
CDR3nt: TGTGCCAGCAGCCTCGGACAGGGGCAATCCTACGAGCAGTACTTC
CDR3aa: CASSLGQGQSYEQYF

abundance: .
j_gene: TRBJ1-3
v_gene: TRBV30
len: 14
d_gene: .
CDR3nt: TGTGCCGGAGGGGCAGAAAGCTCTGGAAACACCATATATTTT
CDR3aa: CAGGAESSGNTIYF

abundance: once
j_gene: TRBJ2-2
v_gene: TRBV6-5
len: 15
d_gene: TRBD2
CDR3nt: TGTGCCAGCAGTTACGACGGCGGGAGTACCGGGGAGCTGTTTTTT
CDR3aa: CASSYDGGSTGELFF

abundance: few
j_gene: TRBJ1-2
v_gene: TRBV5-1
len: 15
d_gene: .
CDR3nt: TGCGCCAGCAGCTTGGAGGGTTGGGGGAGCTATGGCTACACCTTC
CDR3aa: CASSLEGWGSYGYTF

abundance: .
j_gene: TRBJ1-3
v_gene: TRBV9
len: 15
d_gene: .
CDR3nt: TGTGCCAGCAGCGTAGGGGTTGGCTCTGGAAACACCATATATTTT
CDR3aa: CASSVGVGSGNTIYF

abundance: .
j_gene: TRBJ2-2
v_gene: TRBV9
len: 15
d_gene: TRBD2
CDR3nt: TGTGCCAGCAGCGTAGGGGCGGGAGGTACCGGGGAGCTGTTTTTT
CDR3aa: CASSVGAGGTGELFF

abundance: .
j_gene: TRBJ1-4
v_gene: TRBV4-1
len: 14
d_gene: TRBD1
CDR3nt: TGCGCCAGCAGCCGGACAGGGAGCGGTGAAAAACTGCTTTTT
CDR3aa: CASSRTGSGEKLLF

abundance: .
j_gene: TRBJ2-1
v_gene: TRBV30
len: 13
d_gene: TRBD2
CDR3nt: TGTGCCTGGGGGGCGGGGCTAGCGGGAGTGCAGTTCTTC
CDR3aa: CAWGAGLAGVQFF

abundance: .
j_gene: TRBJ2-7
v_gene: TRBV5-1
len: 13
d_gene: TRBD1
CDR3nt: TGCGCCAGCAGCGGCCGGGACAGGAACGAGCAGTACTTC
CDR3aa: CASSGRDRNEQYF

abundance: .
j_gene: TRBJ2-7
v_gene: TRBV30
len: 16
d_gene: TRBD2
CDR3nt: TGTGCCTGGGACAACACGGGGGGACTCCGCGGAGTCGGGCAGTACTTC
CDR3aa: CAWDNTGGLRGVGQYF

abundance: .
j_gene: TRBJ2-1
v_gene: TRBV10-3
len: 14
d_gene: .
CDR3nt: TGTGCCATCAGTAGTCCGGGGAGGCGCGATGAGCAGTTCTTC
CDR3aa: CAISSPGRRDEQFF

abundance: .
j_gene: TRBJ2-6
v_gene: TRBV30
len: 14
d_gene: .
CDR3nt: TGTGCCTGGAGTTTGACCTCTGGGGCCAACGTCCTGACTTTC
CDR3aa: CAWSLTSGANVLTF

abundance: .
j_gene: TRBJ2-2
v_gene: TRBV7-3
len: 13
d_gene: .
CDR3nt: TGTGCCAGCAGCTTAGACGGGACCGGGGAGCTGTTTTTT
CDR3aa: CASSLDGTGELFF

abundance: few
j_gene: TRBJ2-1
v_gene: TRBV7-3
len: 16
d_gene: TRBD2
CDR3nt: TGTGCCAGCAGCCTAGCGGGAGGGGGCTCCTACAATGAGCAGTTCTTC
CDR3aa: CASSLAGGGSYNEQFF

abundance: .
j_gene: TRBJ1-6
v_gene: TRBV28
len: 15
d_gene: .
CDR3nt: TGTGCCAGCAGCTCCTTCGGGGTGGGCAATTCACCCCTCCACTTT
CDR3aa: CASSSFGVGNSPLHF

abundance: .
j_gene: TRBJ2-7
v_gene: TRBV11-2
len: 17
d_gene: .
CDR3nt: TGTGCCAGCAGCTTAGTGCCAGGGTTGAGGAGCTCCTACGAGCAGTACTTC
CDR3aa: CASSLVPGLRSSYEQYF

abundance: once
j_gene: TRBJ2-2
v_gene: TRBV28
len: 15
d_gene: TRBD2
CDR3nt: TGTGCCAGCACTTGGCTAGCGGGAGGCCCCGGGGAGCTGTTTTTT
CDR3aa: CASTWLAGGPGELFF

abundance: .
j_gene: TRBJ1-1
v_gene: TRBV5-8
len: 14
d_gene: .
CDR3nt: TGTGCCAGCAGCTTGGCCAGGGACTCCCCCCGAGCTTTCTTT
CDR3aa: CASSLARDSPRAFF

abundance: .
j_gene: TRBJ2-7
v_gene: TRBV28
len: 15
d_gene: TRBD2
CDR3nt: TGTGCCAGCAGTTTCGTGGGAGGGAGCTCCTACGAGCAGTACTTC
CDR3aa: CASSFVGGSSYEQYF

abundance: .
j_gene: TRBJ2-3
v_gene: TRBV4-2
len: 15
d_gene: .
CDR3nt: TGTGCCAGCAGCCAAGAAGACCTACTTTTAGATACGCAGTATTTT
CDR3aa: CASSQEDLLLDTQYF

abundance: .
j_gene: TRBJ2-5
v_gene: TRBV6-4
len: 17
d_gene: TRBD1
CDR3nt: TGTGCCAGCACCATGGCGGGACAGGGAAGGGCGGTAGAGACCCAGTACTTC
CDR3aa: CASTMAGQGRAVETQYF

abundance: .
j_gene: TRBJ1-1
v_gene: TRBV6-6
len: 14
d_gene: .
CDR3nt: TGTGCCAGCAGTTACTTGGAGGGGAACACTGAAGCTTTCTTT
CDR3aa: CASSYLEGNTEAFF

abundance: .
j_gene: TRBJ2-7
v_gene: TRBV2
len: 13
d_gene: .
CDR3nt: TGTGCCAGCAGTGGGGCAGGGCTCTACGAGCAGTACTTC
CDR3aa: CASSGAGLYEQYF

abundance: .
j_gene: TRBJ2-5
v_gene: TRBV7-6
len: 16
d_gene: .
CDR3nt: TGTGCCAGCAGCTTGGAACCCCCAGGAGGCCAAGAGACCCAGTACTTC
CDR3aa: CASSLEPPGGQETQYF

abundance: .
j_gene: TRBJ2-7
v_gene: TRBV30
len: 11
d_gene: .
CDR3nt: TGTGCCTGGAGTGATAACTACGAGCAGTACTTC
CDR3aa: CAWSDNYEQYF

abundance: .
j_gene: TRBJ2-2
v_gene: TRBV10-2
len: 14
d_gene: .
CDR3nt: TGCGCCAGCAGGAATCCTCGGAGGGGCGGGGAGCTGTTTTTT
CDR3aa: CASRNPRRGGELFF

abundance: .
j_gene: TRBJ2-1
v_gene: TRBV5-6
len: 15
d_gene: TRBD1
CDR3nt: TGTGCCAGCAGCCCGGGACAGGGAGGATACAATGAGCAGTTCTTC
CDR3aa: CASSPGQGGYNEQFF

abundance: .
j_gene: TRBJ2-7
v_gene: TRBV6-6
len: 15
d_gene: TRBD2
CDR3nt: TGTGCCAGCACCAGAGGACTAGCGGAGAGCTACGAGCAGTACTTC
CDR3aa: CASTRGLAESYEQYF

abundance: .
j_gene: TRBJ2-3
v_gene: TRBV30
len: 16
d_gene: TRBD2
CDR3nt: TGTGCCTGGGACCTCACCCTAGCGGGAGGAGGAGATACGCAGTATTTT
CDR3aa: CAWDLTLAGGGDTQYF

abundance: .
j_gene: TRBJ2-1
v_gene: TRBV7-2
len: 15
d_gene: TRBD1
CDR3nt: TGTGCCAGCAGCTTAGCGACAGGGGGCTACAATGAGCAGTTCTTC
CDR3aa: CASSLATGGYNEQFF

abundance: .
j_gene: TRBJ1-4
v_gene: TRBV4-1
len: 18
d_gene: .
CDR3nt: TGCGCCAGCAGCCAAGGGACCTCGAGCCAAAGTCCTAATGAAAAACTGTTTTTT
CDR3aa: CASSQGTSSQSPNEKLFF

abundance: .
j_gene: TRBJ2-5
v_gene: TRBV30
len: 14
d_gene: .
CDR3nt: TGTGCCTGGAGCGAGACTAGGGGCCAAGAGACCCAGTACTTC
CDR3aa: CAWSETRGQETQYF

abundance: .
j_gene: TRBJ2-7
v_gene: TRBV10-2
len: 13
d_gene: TRBD1
CDR3nt: TGCGCCAGCAGGCCCGGGACAGTCTACGAGCAGTACTTC
CDR3aa: CASRPGTVYEQYF

abundance: .
j_gene: TRBJ2-7
v_gene: TRBV28
len: 13
d_gene: .
CDR3nt: TGTGCCAGCAGTTTACTATTTTCCTACGAGCAGTACTTC
CDR3aa: CASSLLFSYEQYF

abundance: .
j_gene: TRBJ1-1
v_gene: TRBV27
len: 12
d_gene: TRBD1
CDR3nt: TGTGCCAGCAGGACAGGGTCTACTGAAGCTTTCTTT
CDR3aa: CASRTGSTEAFF

abundance: .
j_gene: TRBJ1-1
v_gene: TRBV7-2
len: 14
d_gene: .
CDR3nt: TGTGCCAGCAGCTTAGCGTCTCTAGGCACTGAAGCTTTCTTT
CDR3aa: CASSLASLGTEAFF

abundance: .
j_gene: TRBJ1-1
v_gene: TRBV6-4
len: 14
d_gene: .
CDR3nt: TGTGCCAGCAAAATCGACGGCCAGAACACTGAAGCTTTCTTT
CDR3aa: CASKIDGQNTEAFF

abundance: .
j_gene: TRBJ2-1
v_gene: TRBV5-4
len: 14
d_gene: .
CDR3nt: TGTGCCAGCAGCTTGATGGGACGCTACAATGAGCAGTTCTTC
CDR3aa: CASSLMGRYNEQFF

abundance: once
j_gene: TRBJ2-7
v_gene: TRBV7-8
len: 19
d_gene: .
CDR3nt: TGTGCCAGCAGCCCCCTCCGAGGAGCGGGCCCTCGGCTCCTCTACGAGCAGTACTTC
CDR3aa: CASSPLRGAGPRLLYEQYF

abundance: .
j_gene: TRBJ2-1
v_gene: TRBV4-1
len: 15
d_gene: .
CDR3nt: TGCGCCAGCAGCCAAGCGGAGAGCTCCTACAATGAGCAGTTCTTC
CDR3aa: CASSQAESSYNEQFF

abundance: many
j_gene: TRBJ2-1
v_gene: TRBV11-2
len: 12
d_gene: .
CDR3nt: TGTGCCAGCAGCTTTAGGGTGGGGGAGCAGTTCTTC
CDR3aa: CASSFRVGEQFF

abundance: many
j_gene: TRBJ2-6
v_gene: TRBV30
len: 17
d_gene: TRBD1
CDR3nt: TGTGCCTGGAGTGGACAGGGATGGGGCTCTGGGGCCAACGTCCTGACTTTC
CDR3aa: CAWSGQGWGSGANVLTF

abundance: .
j_gene: TRBJ2-7
v_gene: TRBV5-6
len: 14
d_gene: .
CDR3nt: TGTGCCAGCAGCCCAAGGCGAAGCTCCTACGAGCAGTACTTC
CDR3aa: CASSPRRSSYEQYF

abundance: .
j_gene: TRBJ2-5
v_gene: TRBV25-1
len: 14
d_gene: TRBD1
CDR3nt: TGTGCCAGCAGCGCGCCAACAGGGGTGGAGACCCAGTACTTC
CDR3aa: CASSAPTGVETQYF

abundance: .
j_gene: TRBJ1-2
v_gene: TRBV2
len: 12
d_gene: .
CDR3nt: TGTGCGGCGGGGGCTTCCAGCTATGGCTACACCTTC
CDR3aa: CAAGASSYGYTF

abundance: .
j_gene: TRBJ1-5
v_gene: TRBV4-2
len: 16
d_gene: .
CDR3nt: TGTGCCAGCAGCCAAGACAGATTATCCTACAATCAGCCCCAGCATTTT
CDR3aa: CASSQDRLSYNQPQHF

abundance: .
j_gene: TRBJ2-7
v_gene: TRBV5-3
len: 14
d_gene: .
CDR3nt: TGTGCCAGAAGCTTCAGGGGATACTCCTACGAGCAGTACTTC
CDR3aa: CARSFRGYSYEQYF

abundance: few
j_gene: TRBJ2-5
v_gene: TRBV5-4
len: 14
d_gene: .
CDR3nt: TGTGCCAGCAGCTTGGGAGGGGTACAAGAGACCCAGTACTTC
CDR3aa: CASSLGGVQETQYF

abundance: .
j_gene: TRBJ2-5
v_gene: TRBV9
len: 16
d_gene: TRBD1
CDR3nt: TGTGCCAGCAGCCCCCGGGACAGGGGAAGTGTGGAGACCCAGTACTTC
CDR3aa: CASSPRDRGSVETQYF

abundance: .
j_gene: TRBJ2-5
v_gene: TRBV5-1
len: 15
d_gene: .
CDR3nt: TGCGCCAGCAGCCGTGGTTGGGGGACCCAAGAGACCCAGTACTTC
CDR3aa: CASSRGWGTQETQYF

abundance: .
j_gene: TRBJ2-1
v_gene: TRBV6-5
len: 14
d_gene: .
CDR3nt: TGTGCCAGCAGTTACTCCCGACTTTCCTATGAGCAGTTCTTC
CDR3aa: CASSYSRLSYEQFF

abundance: .
j_gene: TRBJ1-2
v_gene: TRBV21-1
len: 12
d_gene: .
CDR3nt: TGTGCCAGCAGTCCCCCAGGCTATGGCTACACCTTC
CDR3aa: CASSPPGYGYTF

abundance: .
j_gene: TRBJ2-6
v_gene: TRBV28
len: 17
d_gene: .
CDR3nt: TGTGCCAGCAGCCTCGTGGGACGCCTTTCTGGGGCCAACGTCCTGACTTTC
CDR3aa: CASSLVGRLSGANVLTF

abundance: .
j_gene: TRBJ2-5
v_gene: TRBV15
len: 13
d_gene: .
CDR3nt: TGTGCCACCAGCAGACCCAATAAAGAGACCCAGTACTTC
CDR3aa: CATSRPNKETQYF